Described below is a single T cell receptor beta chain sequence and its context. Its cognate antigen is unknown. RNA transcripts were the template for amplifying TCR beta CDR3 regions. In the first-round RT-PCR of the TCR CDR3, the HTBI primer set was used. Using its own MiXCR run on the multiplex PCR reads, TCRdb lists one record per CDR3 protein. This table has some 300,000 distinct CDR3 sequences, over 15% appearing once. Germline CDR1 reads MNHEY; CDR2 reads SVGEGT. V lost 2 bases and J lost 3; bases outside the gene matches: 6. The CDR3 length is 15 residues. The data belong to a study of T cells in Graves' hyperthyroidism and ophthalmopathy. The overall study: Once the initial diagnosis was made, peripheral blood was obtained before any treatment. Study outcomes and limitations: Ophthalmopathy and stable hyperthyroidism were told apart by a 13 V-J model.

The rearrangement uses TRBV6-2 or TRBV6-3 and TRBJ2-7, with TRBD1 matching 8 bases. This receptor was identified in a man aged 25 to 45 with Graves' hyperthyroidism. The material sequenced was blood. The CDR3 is CASSYIRGQYYEQYF. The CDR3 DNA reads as TGTGCCAGCAGTTACATCAGGGGGCAGTACTACGAGCAGTACTTC.